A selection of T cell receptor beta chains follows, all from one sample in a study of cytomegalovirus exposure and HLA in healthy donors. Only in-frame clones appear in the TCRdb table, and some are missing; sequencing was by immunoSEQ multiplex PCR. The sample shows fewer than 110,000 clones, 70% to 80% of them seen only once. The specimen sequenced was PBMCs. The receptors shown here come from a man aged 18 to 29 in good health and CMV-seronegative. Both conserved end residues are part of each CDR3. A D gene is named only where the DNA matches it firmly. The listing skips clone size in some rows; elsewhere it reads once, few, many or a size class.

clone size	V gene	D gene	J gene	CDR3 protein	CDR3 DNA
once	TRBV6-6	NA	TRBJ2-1	CASSYGRGADNEQFF	TGTGCCAGCAGTTACGGCAGGGGTGCGGACAATGAGCAGTTCTTC
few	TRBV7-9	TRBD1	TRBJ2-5	CASSLGDRGAETQYF	TGTGCCAGCAGCTTAGGGGACAGGGGTGCGGAGACCCAGTACTTC
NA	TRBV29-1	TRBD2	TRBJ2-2	CSVPNRTSGARGELFF	TGCAGCGTCCCGAACCGGACTAGCGGGGCCCGCGGGGAGCTGTTTTTT
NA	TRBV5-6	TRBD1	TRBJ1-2	CASSPNARGRNYGYTF	TGTGCCAGCAGCCCCAATGCCAGGGGGCGGAACTATGGCTACACCTTC
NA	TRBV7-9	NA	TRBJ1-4	CASSLGQFNEKLFF	TGTGCCAGCAGCCTAGGACAGTTCAATGAAAAACTGTTTTTT
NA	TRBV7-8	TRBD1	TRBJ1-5	CASSLVGQGGWQPQHF	TGTGCCAGCAGCTTAGTGGGACAGGGTGGTTGGCAGCCCCAGCATTTT
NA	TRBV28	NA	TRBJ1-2	CASSSRYGYTF	TGTGCCAGCAGTTCCCGGTATGGCTACACCTTC
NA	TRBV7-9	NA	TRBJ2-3	CASSLASGQWSTDTQYF	TGTGCCAGCAGCTTAGCGTCAGGACAGTGGAGCACAGATACGCAGTATTTT
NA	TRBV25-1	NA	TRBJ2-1	CASQEGGVYNEQFF	TGTGCCAGCCAAGAAGGCGGGGTATACAATGAGCAGTTCTTC
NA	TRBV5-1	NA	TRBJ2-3	CASSHHKDTQYF	TGCGCCAGCAGCCACCACAAAGATACGCAGTATTTT
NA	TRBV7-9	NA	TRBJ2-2	CASSATGRNTGELFF	TGTGCCAGCAGCGCAACAGGGAGGAACACCGGGGAGCTGTTTTTT
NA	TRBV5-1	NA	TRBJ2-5	CASSWNRRQETQYF	TGCGCCAGCAGTTGGAACAGGAGACAAGAGACCCAGTACTTC
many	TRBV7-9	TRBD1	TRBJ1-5	CASSLGGGQGAQPQHF	TGTGCCAGCAGCTTAGGGGGGGGACAGGGGGCCCAGCCCCAGCATTTT
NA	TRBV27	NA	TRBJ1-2	CAGREGIHGYTF	TGTGCCGGCAGGGAGGGAATTCATGGCTACACCTTC
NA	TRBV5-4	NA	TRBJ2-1	CASSLVRGGHNEQFF	TGTGCCAGCAGCTTGGTGAGGGGGGGGCACAATGAGCAGTTCTTC
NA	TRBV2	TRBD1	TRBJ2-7	CASSVDRAADEQYF	TGTGCCAGCAGCGTCGACAGGGCAGCCGACGAGCAGTACTTC
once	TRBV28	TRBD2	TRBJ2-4	CASRLAGGPFIKNIQYF	TGTGCCAGCAGACTAGCGGGGGGGCCGTTTATCAAAAACATTCAGTACTTC
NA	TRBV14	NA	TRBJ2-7	CASSPNSLSLYF	TGTGCCAGCAGCCCTAACTCCCTGAGTTTGTACTTC
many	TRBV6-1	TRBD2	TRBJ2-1	CASSASGEYNEQFF	TGTGCCAGCAGTGCTAGCGGGGAGTACAATGAGCAGTTCTTC
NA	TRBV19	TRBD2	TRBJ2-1	CASSDGGGARYNEQFF	TGTGCCAGTAGTGATGGCGGGGGGGCTCGATACAATGAGCAGTTCTTC
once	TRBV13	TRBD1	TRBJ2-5	CASSLGNVPGQGARETQYF	TGTGCCAGCAGCTTGGGAAACGTACCGGGACAGGGGGCTCGGGAGACCCAGTACTTC
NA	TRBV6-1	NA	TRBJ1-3	CASSGGSSGNTIYF	TGTGCCAGCAGTGGCGGGAGCTCTGGAAACACCATATATTTT
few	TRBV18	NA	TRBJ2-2	CASSPRTALNTGELFF	TGTGCCAGCTCACCTCGGACAGCTTTGAACACCGGGGAGCTGTTTTTT
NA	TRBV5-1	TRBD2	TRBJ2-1	CASSGNVAGDNEQFF	TGCGCCAGCAGCGGGAACGTAGCGGGGGACAATGAGCAGTTCTTC